This entry is about one T cell receptor (beta chain). The antigen remains unidentified. What supplied the PBMCs was over 8.5 ml of fresh peripheral blood. This entry belongs to a study of Graves' ophthalmopathy and Graves' hyperthyroidism. Broader study findings: Blood also contained most of the expanded thyroid clonotypes above 0.001 frequency. Cross-validated, the 13-signature model showed 87.88%/81.08% sensitivity/specificity, and 80%/75% in the test set.

From RNA, the CDR3 regions of TCR beta chains were amplified and sequenced. The first round was an RT-PCR with HTBI primers, and the second round was a multiplex PCR. TCRdb passed the multiplex PCR reads through MiXCR, listing each CDR3 protein once. Found here are about 380,000 distinct CDR3 sequences, roughly 14% of them singletons; the top ten hold 5.5% to 7%. Trimming left V 4 bases short and J 4 bases short, with 11 bases between. This CDR3 contains 14 residues. Germline V gene lookup returns CDR1 LGHDT and CDR2 YNNKEL (reference sequence). The receptor was derived from a woman aged 18-29 years with stable Graves' hyperthyroidism. Sequenced sample: peripheral blood. The chain joins TRBV3-1 to TRBJ1-3; D remains ambiguous. The CDR3 reads CASSRASEGNTIYF. CDR3 coding DNA: TGTGCCAGCAGCCGGGCTTCCGAAGGAAACACCATATATTTT.